Listed below are T cell receptor beta chains from one sample, sequenced in a study of T-cell reconstitution after alpha-beta-depleted transplantation in children. TCRdb itself ran the PCR reads through MiXCR, one entry per CDR3 protein. Altogether approximately 1,000,000 distinct CDR3 sequences are present, about 26% being singletons, with the ten largest covering 28%. Sequenced material: PBMCs, mostly from graft donor cells, taken 360 days after TCRalphabeta/CD19-depleted stem cell transplant. All receptors derive from a boy in the first two years of life who had a stem cell transplant for SCID, so the T cells may come from the graft donor. Both conserved end residues are part of each CDR3. Each record gives: J gene, D gene, V gene, clone size, CDR3 protein, CDR3 DNA. The D gene is left open where the match is weak. The listing skips clone size in some rows; elsewhere it reads once, few, many or a size class.

J: TRBJ2-1
D: TRBD2
V: TRBV12-3/TRBV12-4
size: few
CDR3: CASSAGGVLNEQFF
DNA: TGTGCCAGCAGCGCGGGGGGGGTTTTGAATGAGCAGTTCTTC

J: TRBJ2-5
D: .
V: TRBV20-1
size: few
CDR3: CSARSQGKETQYF
DNA: TGCAGTGCTAGGTCCCAGGGGAAGGAGACCCAGTACTTC

J: TRBJ2-3
D: .
V: TRBV18
size: .
CDR3: CASSPRTTGRADTQYF
DNA: TGTGCCAGCTCACCCCGAACGACAGGCAGGGCAGATACGCAGTATTTT

J: TRBJ2-5
D: TRBD2
V: TRBV4-1
size: .
CDR3: CASSHRLAAGETQYF
DNA: TGCGCCAGCAGCCATCGACTAGCGGCTGGGGAGACCCAGTACTTC

J: TRBJ2-2
D: .
V: TRBV20-1
size: few
CDR3: CSARGGGLGELFF
DNA: TGCAGTGCTAGAGGTGGCGGGCTCGGGGAGCTGTTTTTT

J: TRBJ2-7
D: .
V: TRBV12-3/TRBV12-4
size: many
CDR3: CASSSPSDYEQYF
DNA: TGTGCCAGCAGTTCGCCTAGCGACTACGAGCAGTACTTC

J: TRBJ2-2
D: TRBD1
V: TRBV20-1
size: .
CDR3: CSALTGVGELFF
DNA: TGCAGTGCATTGACAGGGGTCGGGGAGCTGTTTTTT

J: TRBJ1-1
D: .
V: TRBV7-2
size: few
CDR3: CASSPPWGSTEAFF
DNA: TGTGCCAGCAGCCCGCCATGGGGGAGCACTGAAGCTTTCTTT

J: TRBJ1-2
D: TRBD1
V: TRBV7-8
size: few
CDR3: CASNPHGTDHYGYTF
DNA: TGTGCCAGCAACCCGCACGGGACAGACCATTATGGCTACACCTTC

J: TRBJ2-5
D: TRBD1
V: TRBV27
size: .
CDR3: CASSLKTGEETQYF
DNA: TGTGCCAGCAGTTTAAAGACAGGGGAAGAGACCCAGTACTTC

J: TRBJ1-2
D: .
V: TRBV29-1
size: few
CDR3: CSVLYRDYGYTF
DNA: TGCAGCGTTCTTTACAGGGACTATGGCTACACCTTC

J: TRBJ2-7
D: TRBD1
V: TRBV20-1
size: few
CDR3: CSARPTGQRYEQYF
DNA: TGCAGTGCTAGACCGACAGGGCAACGGTACGAGCAGTACTTC

J: TRBJ2-3
D: TRBD1
V: TRBV28
size: .
CDR3: CASSHGQGDTQYF
DNA: TGTGCCAGCAGTCACGGACAGGGCGATACGCAGTATTTT

J: TRBJ1-4
D: .
V: TRBV5-1
size: few
CDR3: CASSLVPGLPTNEKLFF
DNA: TGCGCCAGCAGCTTGGTCCCGGGACTCCCAACTAATGAAAAACTGTTTTTT

J: TRBJ1-1
D: .
V: TRBV6-1
size: .
CDR3: CASSPTRGLQNPAFF
DNA: TGTGCCAGCAGCCCTACTCGGGGATTGCAGAACCCGGCTTTCTTT

J: TRBJ2-1
D: .
V: TRBV18
size: .
CDR3: CASSPGSNPYNEQFF
DNA: TGTGCCAGCTCACCGGGGTCCAACCCCTACAATGAGCAGTTCTTC

J: TRBJ1-3
D: .
V: TRBV12-3/TRBV12-4
size: .
CDR3: CASSSLFRVASGNTIYF
DNA: TGTGCCAGCAGTTCCCTCTTTAGGGTCGCCTCTGGAAACACCATATATTTT

J: TRBJ2-5
D: .
V: TRBV5-5
size: .
CDR3: CASSPTPGGVQETQYF
DNA: TGTGCCAGCAGCCCCACTCCAGGGGGGGTTCAAGAGACCCAGTACTTC

J: TRBJ2-1
D: .
V: TRBV12-3/TRBV12-4
size: .
CDR3: CASSLALEGEQFF
DNA: TGTGCCAGCAGTTTAGCATTGGAGGGGGAGCAGTTCTTC

J: TRBJ2-5
D: .
V: TRBV5-1
size: .
CDR3: CASSSPDIQETQYF
DNA: TGCGCCAGCAGCTCTCCGGATATCCAAGAGACCCAGTACTTC

J: TRBJ1-1
D: TRBD1
V: TRBV11-2
size: .
CDR3: CASSLQPQGTTEAFF
DNA: TGTGCCAGCAGCTTACAGCCACAGGGGACCACTGAAGCTTTCTTT

J: TRBJ2-7
D: .
V: TRBV4-1
size: few
CDR3: CASSQVIISYEQYF
DNA: TGCGCCAGCAGCCAAGTTATCATAAGCTACGAGCAGTACTTC

J: TRBJ1-1
D: .
V: TRBV6-5
size: .
CDR3: CASSTWTGEAFF
DNA: TGTGCCAGCAGTACCTGGACGGGTGAAGCTTTCTTT

J: TRBJ1-1
D: .
V: TRBV12-3/TRBV12-4
size: few
CDR3: CASSRQINTEAFF
DNA: TGTGCCAGCAGTCGACAGATCAACACTGAAGCTTTCTTT

J: TRBJ2-1
D: .
V: TRBV5-1
size: few
CDR3: CASSLESRGSYNEQFF
DNA: TGCGCCAGCAGCTTGGAGTCTAGGGGGTCATACAATGAGCAGTTCTTC

J: TRBJ1-3
D: .
V: TRBV6-5
size: .
CDR3: CASSPAPNTIYF
DNA: TGTGCCAGCAGTCCGGCTCCAAACACCATATATTTT

J: TRBJ1-1
D: .
V: TRBV5-1
size: once
CDR3: CASKGQVVTSTEAFF
DNA: TGCGCCAGCAAGGGGCAGGTCGTGACGAGCACTGAAGCTTTCTTT

J: TRBJ2-2
D: .
V: TRBV9
size: once
CDR3: CASRREGGTNTGELFF
DNA: TGTGCCAGCCGACGTGAGGGGGGCACCAACACCGGGGAGCTGTTTTTT

J: TRBJ2-3
D: .
V: TRBV12-3/TRBV12-4
size: .
CDR3: CASSLVTGEDTQYF
DNA: TGTGCCAGCAGTTTAGTAACAGGAGAGGATACGCAGTATTTT

J: TRBJ1-3
D: .
V: TRBV28
size: .
CDR3: CASTTSGPGNTIYF
DNA: TGTGCCAGCACTACTTCGGGGCCTGGAAACACCATATATTTT

J: TRBJ2-1
D: .
V: TRBV19
size: .
CDR3: CASSIGRGLYNEQFF
DNA: TGTGCCAGTAGTATTGGGCGGGGCCTCTACAATGAGCAGTTCTTC

J: TRBJ2-7
D: .
V: TRBV29-1
size: .
CDR3: CSVARRHQLYEQYF
DNA: TGCAGCGTTGCCCGACGGCATCAACTCTACGAGCAGTACTTC

J: TRBJ2-3
D: .
V: TRBV2
size: few
CDR3: CASSGENTDTQYF
DNA: TGTGCCAGCAGTGGGGAAAACACAGATACGCAGTATTTT

J: TRBJ2-2
D: TRBD2
V: TRBV12-3/TRBV12-4
size: .
CDR3: CTSSSAGTSGGSNTGELFF
DNA: TGTACCAGCTCCTCAGCCGGGACTAGCGGGGGCTCGAACACCGGGGAGCTGTTTTTT

J: TRBJ1-1
D: TRBD1
V: TRBV29-1
size: few
CDR3: CSVGGRGYTEAFF
DNA: TGCAGCGTTGGTGGCAGGGGGTACACTGAAGCTTTCTTT

J: TRBJ1-2
D: .
V: TRBV12-3/TRBV12-4
size: .
CDR3: CASRSLPGANYGYTF
DNA: TGTGCCAGCCGTTCCCTCCCAGGCGCTAACTATGGCTACACCTTC

J: TRBJ2-1
D: TRBD2
V: TRBV6-1
size: .
CDR3: CASTRRPGTRGYEQFF
DNA: TGTGCCAGCACCCGCCGCCCCGGGACTAGGGGGTATGAGCAGTTCTTC

J: TRBJ2-1
D: .
V: TRBV7-9
size: few
CDR3: CASRTGAFYNEQFF
DNA: TGTGCCAGCCGCACTGGGGCCTTTTACAATGAGCAGTTCTTC

J: TRBJ2-5
D: .
V: TRBV7-8
size: few
CDR3: CASRSPFSGRETQYF
DNA: TGTGCCAGCAGATCGCCCTTTTCCGGGAGAGAGACCCAGTACTTC

J: TRBJ1-4
D: .
V: TRBV6-5
size: .
CDR3: CASSYLGATEKLFF
DNA: TGTGCCAGCAGTTACTTGGGGGCTACTGAAAAACTGTTTTTT